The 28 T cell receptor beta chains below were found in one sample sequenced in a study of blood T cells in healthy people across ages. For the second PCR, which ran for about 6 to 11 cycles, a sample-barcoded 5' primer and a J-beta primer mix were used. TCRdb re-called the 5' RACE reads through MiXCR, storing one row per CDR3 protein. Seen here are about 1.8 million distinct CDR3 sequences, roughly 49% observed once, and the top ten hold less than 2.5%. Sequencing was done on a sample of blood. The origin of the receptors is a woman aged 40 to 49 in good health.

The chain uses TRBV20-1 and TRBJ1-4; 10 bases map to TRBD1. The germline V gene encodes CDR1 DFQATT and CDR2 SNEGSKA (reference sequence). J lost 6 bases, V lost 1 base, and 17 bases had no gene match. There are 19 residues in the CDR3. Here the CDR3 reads CSARAKVSRDRGSHEKLFF. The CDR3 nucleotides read TGCAGTGCTAGAGCCAAAGTCTCCCGGGACAGGGGTTCGCATGAAAAACTGTTTTTT.

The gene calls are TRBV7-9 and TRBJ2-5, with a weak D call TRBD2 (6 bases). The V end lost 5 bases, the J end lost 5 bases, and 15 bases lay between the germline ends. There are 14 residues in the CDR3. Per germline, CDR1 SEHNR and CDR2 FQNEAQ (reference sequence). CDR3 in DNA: TGTGCCAGCAGCCCTGAGACTAGTCTTGAGACCCAGTACTTC. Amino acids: CASSPETSLETQYF. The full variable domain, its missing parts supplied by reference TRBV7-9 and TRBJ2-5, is DTGVSQNPRHKITKRGQNVTFRCDPISEHNRLYWYRQTLGQGPEFLTYFQNEAQLEKSRLLSDRFSAERPKGSFSTLEIQRTEQGDSAMYLCASSPETSLETQYFGPGTRLLVL.

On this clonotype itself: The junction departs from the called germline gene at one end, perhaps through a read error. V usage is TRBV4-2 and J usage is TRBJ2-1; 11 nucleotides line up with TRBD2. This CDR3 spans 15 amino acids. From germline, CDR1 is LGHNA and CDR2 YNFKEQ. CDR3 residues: CASSPSGGSSNEQFF. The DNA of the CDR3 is TGTGCCAGCAGTCCTAGCGGGGGGTCCTCCAATGAGCAGTTCTTC.

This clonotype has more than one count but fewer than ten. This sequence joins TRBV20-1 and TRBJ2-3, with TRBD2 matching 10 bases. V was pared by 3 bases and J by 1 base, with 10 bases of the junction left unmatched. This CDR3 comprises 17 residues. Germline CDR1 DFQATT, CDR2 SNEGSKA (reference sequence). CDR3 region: CSARKSGGAFGTDTQYF. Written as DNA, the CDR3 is TGCAGTGCTAGGAAGAGCGGGGGGGCCTTTGGCACAGATACGCAGTATTTT.

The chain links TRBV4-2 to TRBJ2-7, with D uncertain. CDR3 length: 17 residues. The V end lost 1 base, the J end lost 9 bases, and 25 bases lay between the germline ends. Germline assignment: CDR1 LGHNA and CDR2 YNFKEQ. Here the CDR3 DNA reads TGTGCCAGCAGCCAAGCCGGGCGGAACCTACGCTTAGTGCGGCAGTACTTC. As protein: CASSQAGRNLRLVRQYF.

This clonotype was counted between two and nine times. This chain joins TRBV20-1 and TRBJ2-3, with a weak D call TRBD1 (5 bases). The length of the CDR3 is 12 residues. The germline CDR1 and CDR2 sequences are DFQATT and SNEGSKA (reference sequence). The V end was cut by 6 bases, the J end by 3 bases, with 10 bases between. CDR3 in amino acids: CSAYRQTDTQYF. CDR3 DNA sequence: TGCAGTGCCTACCGACAGACAGATACGCAGTATTTT.

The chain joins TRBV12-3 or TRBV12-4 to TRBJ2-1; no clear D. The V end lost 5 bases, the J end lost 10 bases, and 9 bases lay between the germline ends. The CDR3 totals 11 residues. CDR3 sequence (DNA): TGTGCCAGCAGTAAAGGCCGGGAGCAGTTCTTC. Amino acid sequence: CASSKGREQFF.

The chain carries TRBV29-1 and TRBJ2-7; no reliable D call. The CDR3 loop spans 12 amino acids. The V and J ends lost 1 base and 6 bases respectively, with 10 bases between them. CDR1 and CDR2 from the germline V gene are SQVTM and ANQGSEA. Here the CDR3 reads CSVEVQWGEQYF. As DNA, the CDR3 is TGCAGCGTTGAAGTTCAGTGGGGCGAGCAGTACTTC.

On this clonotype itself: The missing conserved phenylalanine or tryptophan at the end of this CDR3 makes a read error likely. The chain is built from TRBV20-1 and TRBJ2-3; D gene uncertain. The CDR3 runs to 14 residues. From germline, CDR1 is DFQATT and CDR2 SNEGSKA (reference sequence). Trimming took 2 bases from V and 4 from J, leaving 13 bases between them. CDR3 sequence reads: CSARWPLGPDTQYL. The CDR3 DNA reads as TGCAGTGCTAGATGGCCCCTAGGCCCAGATACGCAGTATTTA.

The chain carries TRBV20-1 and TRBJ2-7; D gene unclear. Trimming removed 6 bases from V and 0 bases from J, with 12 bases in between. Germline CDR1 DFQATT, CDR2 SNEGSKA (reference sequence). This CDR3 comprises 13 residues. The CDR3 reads CSARLDRSYEQYF. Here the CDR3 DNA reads TGCAGTGCGAGACTGGACCGCTCCTACGAGCAGTACTTC.

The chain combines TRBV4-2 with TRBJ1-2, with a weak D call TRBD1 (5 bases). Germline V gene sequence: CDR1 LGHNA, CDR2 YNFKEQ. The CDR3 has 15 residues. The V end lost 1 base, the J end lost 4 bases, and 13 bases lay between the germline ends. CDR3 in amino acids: CASSQGVGRAYGYTF. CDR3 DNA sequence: TGTGCCAGCAGCCAAGGGGTCGGCAGGGCCTATGGCTACACCTTC.

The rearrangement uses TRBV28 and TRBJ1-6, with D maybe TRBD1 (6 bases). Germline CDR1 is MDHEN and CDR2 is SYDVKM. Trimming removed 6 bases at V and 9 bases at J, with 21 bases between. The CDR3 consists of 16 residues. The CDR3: CASSKDRFTIASPLHF. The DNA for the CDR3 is TGTGCCAGCAGCAAAGACAGGTTCACTATCGCTTCACCCCTCCACTTT. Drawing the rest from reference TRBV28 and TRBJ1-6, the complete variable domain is DVKVTQSSRYLVKRTGEKVFLECVQDMDHENMFWYRQDPGLGLRLIYFSYDVKMKEKGDIPEGYSVSREKKERFSLILESASTNQTSMYLCASSKDRFTIASPLHFGNGTRLTVT.

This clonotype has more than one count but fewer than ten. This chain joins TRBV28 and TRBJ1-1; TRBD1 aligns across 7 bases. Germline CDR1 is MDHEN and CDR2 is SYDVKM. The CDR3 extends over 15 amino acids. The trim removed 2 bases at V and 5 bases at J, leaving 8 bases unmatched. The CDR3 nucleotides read TGTGCCAGCAGTTTACCGCAGGGGGTTTTGACTGAAGCTTTCTTT. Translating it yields CASSLPQGVLTEAFF.

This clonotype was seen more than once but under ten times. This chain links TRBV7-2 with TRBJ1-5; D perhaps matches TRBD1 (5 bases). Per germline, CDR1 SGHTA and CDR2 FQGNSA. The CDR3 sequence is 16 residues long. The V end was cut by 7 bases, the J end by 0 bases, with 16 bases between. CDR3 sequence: CASTDDSYYSNQPQHF. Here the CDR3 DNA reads TGTGCCAGCACAGACGACAGTTACTATAGCAATCAGCCCCAGCATTTT.

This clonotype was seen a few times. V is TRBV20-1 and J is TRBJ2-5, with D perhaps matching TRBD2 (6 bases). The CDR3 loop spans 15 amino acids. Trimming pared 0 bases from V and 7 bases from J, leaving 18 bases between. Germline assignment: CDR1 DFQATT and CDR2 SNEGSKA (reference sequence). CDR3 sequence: CSARDRPGPGRTQYF. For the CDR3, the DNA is TGCAGTGCTAGAGATCGACCAGGGCCCGGGAGGACCCAGTACTTC.

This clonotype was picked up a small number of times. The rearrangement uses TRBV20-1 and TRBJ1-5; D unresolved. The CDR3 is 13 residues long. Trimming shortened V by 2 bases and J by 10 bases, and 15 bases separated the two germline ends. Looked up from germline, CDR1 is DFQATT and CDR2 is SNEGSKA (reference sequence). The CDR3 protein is CSARLSRAEPQHF. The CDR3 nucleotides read TGCAGTGCTAGATTATCTCGAGCAGAACCCCAGCATTTT.

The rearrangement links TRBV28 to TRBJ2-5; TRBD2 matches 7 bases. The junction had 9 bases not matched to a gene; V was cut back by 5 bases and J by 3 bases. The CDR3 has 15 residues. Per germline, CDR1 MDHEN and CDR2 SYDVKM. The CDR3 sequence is CASSPPGSGKETQYF. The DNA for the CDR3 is TGTGCCAGCAGTCCCCCAGGGAGCGGGAAAGAGACCCAGTACTTC.

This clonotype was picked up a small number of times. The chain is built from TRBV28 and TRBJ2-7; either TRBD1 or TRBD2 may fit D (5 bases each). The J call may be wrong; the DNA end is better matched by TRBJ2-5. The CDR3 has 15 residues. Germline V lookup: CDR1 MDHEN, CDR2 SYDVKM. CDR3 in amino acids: CASSLDKRGEETQYF. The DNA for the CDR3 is TGTGCCAGCAGTTTAGATAAGAGGGGAGAAGAGACCCAGTACTTC.

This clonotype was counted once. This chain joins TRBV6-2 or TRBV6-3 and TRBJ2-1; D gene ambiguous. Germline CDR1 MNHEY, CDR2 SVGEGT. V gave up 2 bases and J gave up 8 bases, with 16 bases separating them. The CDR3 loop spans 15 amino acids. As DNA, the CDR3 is TGTGCCAGCAGTTACCCTTCGTGGGCCAGAGATGAGCAGTTCTTC. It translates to CASSYPSWARDEQFF.

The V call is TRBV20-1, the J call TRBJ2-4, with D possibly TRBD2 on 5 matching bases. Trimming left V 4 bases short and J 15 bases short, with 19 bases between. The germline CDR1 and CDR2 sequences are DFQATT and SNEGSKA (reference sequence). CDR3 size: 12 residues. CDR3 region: CSAIAGGNERYF. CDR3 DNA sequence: TGCAGTGCTATTGCCGGAGGTAACGAGCGGTACTTC.

The CDR3 sequence: CASSHAGSAYEQYF. The CDR3 nucleotides read TGCGCCAGCAGCCATGCCGGGAGCGCCTACGAGCAGTACTTC. The rearrangement joins TRBV4-1 to TRBJ2-7, with D perhaps matching TRBD2 (6 bases). V shed 3 bases and J shed 2 bases, with 11 bases lying between them. This CDR3 is built from 14 residues. Germline CDR1 reads MGHRA; CDR2 reads YSYEKL.

CDR3 residues: CSARDLLAALSQETQYF. The CDR3 DNA follows: TGCAGTGCTAGAGATCTCTTGGCAGCACTTAGCCAAGAGACCCAGTACTTC. The rearrangement joins TRBV20-1 to TRBJ2-5; no clear D. Germline V gene lookup returns CDR1 DFQATT and CDR2 SNEGSKA (reference sequence). V was shortened by 0 bases and J by 1 base, with 18 bases between the two germline ends. The CDR3 has 17 amino acids.

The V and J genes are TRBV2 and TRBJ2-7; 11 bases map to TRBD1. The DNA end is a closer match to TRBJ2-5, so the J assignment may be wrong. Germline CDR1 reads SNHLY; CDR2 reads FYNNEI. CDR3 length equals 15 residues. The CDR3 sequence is CASSPDRGRLETQYF. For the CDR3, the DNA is TGTGCCAGCAGTCCGGACAGGGGGCGCTTAGAGACCCAGTACTTC.

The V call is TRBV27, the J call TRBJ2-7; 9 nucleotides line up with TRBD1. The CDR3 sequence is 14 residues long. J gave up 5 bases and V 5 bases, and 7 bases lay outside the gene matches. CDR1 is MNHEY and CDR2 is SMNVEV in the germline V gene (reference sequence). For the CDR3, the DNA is TGTGCCAGCAGTATAAACAGGGGGCCCGACGAGCAGTACTTC. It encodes CASSINRGPDEQYF.

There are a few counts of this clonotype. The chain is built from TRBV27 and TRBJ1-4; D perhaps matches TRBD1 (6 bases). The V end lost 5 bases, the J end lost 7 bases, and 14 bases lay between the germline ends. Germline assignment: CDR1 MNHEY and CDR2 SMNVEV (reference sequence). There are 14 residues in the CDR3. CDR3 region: CASSHQGLGEKLFF. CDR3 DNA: TGTGCCAGCAGTCACCAGGGGTTGGGTGAAAAACTGTTTTTT.

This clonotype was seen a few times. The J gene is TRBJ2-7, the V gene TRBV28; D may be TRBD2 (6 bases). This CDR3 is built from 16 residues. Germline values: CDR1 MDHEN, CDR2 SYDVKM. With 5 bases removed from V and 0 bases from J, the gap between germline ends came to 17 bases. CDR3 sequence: CASSLNRGAYSYEQYF. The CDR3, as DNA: TGTGCCAGCAGTCTCAATCGCGGGGCTTACTCCTACGAGCAGTACTTC.

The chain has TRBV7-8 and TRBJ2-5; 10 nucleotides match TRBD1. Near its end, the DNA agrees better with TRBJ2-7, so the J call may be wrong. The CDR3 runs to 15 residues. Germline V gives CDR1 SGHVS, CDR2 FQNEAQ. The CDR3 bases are TGTGCCAGCAGCCACGGACAGGGGGTAGTAGGCGAGCAGTACTTC. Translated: CASSHGQGVVGEQYF.

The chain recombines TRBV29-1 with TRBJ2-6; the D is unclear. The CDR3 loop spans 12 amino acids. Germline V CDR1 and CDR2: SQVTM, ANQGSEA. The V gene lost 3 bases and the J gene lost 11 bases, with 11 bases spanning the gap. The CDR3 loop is CSVEAGRDVLTF. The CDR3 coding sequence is TGCAGCGTTGAGGCAGGTAGGGACGTCCTGACTTTC. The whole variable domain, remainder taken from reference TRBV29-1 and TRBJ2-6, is SAVISQKPSRDICQRGTSLTIQCQVDSQVTMMFWYRQQPGQSLTLIATANQGSEATYESGFVIDKFPISRPNLTFSTLTVSNMSPEDSSIYLCSVEAGRDVLTFGAGSRLTVL.